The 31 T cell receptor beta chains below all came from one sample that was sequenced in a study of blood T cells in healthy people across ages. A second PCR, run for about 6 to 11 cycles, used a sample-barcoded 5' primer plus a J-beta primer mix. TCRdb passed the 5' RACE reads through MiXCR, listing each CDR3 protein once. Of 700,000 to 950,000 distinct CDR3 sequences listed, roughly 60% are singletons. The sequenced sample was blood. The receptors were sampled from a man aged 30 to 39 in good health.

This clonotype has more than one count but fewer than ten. The DNA of the CDR3 is TGTGCCAGCAGCCCCAGGCTGACAGGGGACGGCTACACCTTC. Protein: CASSPRLTGDGYTF. The rearrangement joins TRBV7-9 to TRBJ1-2, with 8 positions matching TRBD1. The CDR3 runs to 14 residues. Trimming removed 5 bases from V and 8 bases from J; junction bases left unmatched: 10. Per germline, CDR1 SEHNR and CDR2 FQNEAQ (reference sequence). Supplemented by reference TRBV7-9 and TRBJ1-2, the full variable domain reads DTGVSQNPRHKITKRGQNVTFRCDPISEHNRLYWYRQTLGQGPEFLTYFQNEAQLEKSRLLSDRFSAERPKGSFSTLEIQRTEQGDSAMYLCASSPRLTGDGYTFGSGTRLTVV.

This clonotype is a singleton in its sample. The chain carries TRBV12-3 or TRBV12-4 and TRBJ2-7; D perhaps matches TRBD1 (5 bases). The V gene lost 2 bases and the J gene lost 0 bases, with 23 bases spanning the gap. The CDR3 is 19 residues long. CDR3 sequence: CASSLRVGRTDEPSYEQYF. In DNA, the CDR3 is TGTGCCAGCAGTTTAAGGGTGGGGCGGACGGACGAACCCTCCTACGAGCAGTACTTC.

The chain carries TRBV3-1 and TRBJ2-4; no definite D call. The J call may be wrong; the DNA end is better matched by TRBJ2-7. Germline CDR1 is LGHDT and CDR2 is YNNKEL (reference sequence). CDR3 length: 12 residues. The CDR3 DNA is TGTGCCAGCAGCCAAGTCAAAGACGAGCAGTACTTC. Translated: CASSQVKDEQYF.

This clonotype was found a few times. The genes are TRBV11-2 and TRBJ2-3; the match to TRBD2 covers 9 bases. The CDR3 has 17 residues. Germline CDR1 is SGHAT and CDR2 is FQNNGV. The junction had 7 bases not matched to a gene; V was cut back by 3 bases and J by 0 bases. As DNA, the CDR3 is TGTGCCAGCAGCTTGGGATTAGCGGGGGCGAGCACAGATACGCAGTATTTT. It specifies CASSLGLAGASTDTQYF.

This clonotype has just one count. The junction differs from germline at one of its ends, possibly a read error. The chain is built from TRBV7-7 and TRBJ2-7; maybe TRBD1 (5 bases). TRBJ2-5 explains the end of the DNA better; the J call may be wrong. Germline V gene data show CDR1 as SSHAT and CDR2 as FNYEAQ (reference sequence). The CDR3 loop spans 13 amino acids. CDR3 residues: CASSQSGMETQYF. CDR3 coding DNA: TGTGCTAGCAGCCAATCAGGGATGGAGACCCAGTACTTC.

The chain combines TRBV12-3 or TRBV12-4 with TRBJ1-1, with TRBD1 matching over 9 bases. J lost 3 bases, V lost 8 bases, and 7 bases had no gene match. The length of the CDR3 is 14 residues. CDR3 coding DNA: TGTGCCAGCCGGACAGGGGAAGGGCACACTGAAGCTTTCTTT. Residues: CASRTGEGHTEAFF.

The CDR3 sequence is CASVPSAGPYEQYF. CDR3 DNA sequence: TGTGCCAGCGTCCCCTCCGCGGGTCCCTACGAGCAGTACTTC. The chain joins TRBV6-5 to TRBJ2-7; weak D call: TRBD2 (5 bases). This CDR3 comprises 14 residues. Trimming took off 8 bases at V and 2 bases at J, with 16 bases between the two ends. Germline V gene sequence: CDR1 MNHEY, CDR2 SVGAGI.

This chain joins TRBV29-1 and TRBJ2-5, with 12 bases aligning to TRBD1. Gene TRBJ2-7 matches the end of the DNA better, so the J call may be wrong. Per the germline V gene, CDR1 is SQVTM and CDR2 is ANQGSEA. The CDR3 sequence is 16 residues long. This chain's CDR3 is CSVEDTSGTGGGEQYF. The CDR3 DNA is TGCAGCGTTGAAGATACATCCGGGACAGGGGGCGGCGAGCAGTACTTC.

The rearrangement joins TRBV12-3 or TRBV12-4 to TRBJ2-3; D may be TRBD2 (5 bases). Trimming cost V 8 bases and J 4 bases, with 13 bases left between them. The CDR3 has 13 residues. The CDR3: CASAKLSADTQYF. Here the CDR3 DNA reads TGTGCCAGCGCCAAACTTAGCGCAGATACGCAGTATTTT.

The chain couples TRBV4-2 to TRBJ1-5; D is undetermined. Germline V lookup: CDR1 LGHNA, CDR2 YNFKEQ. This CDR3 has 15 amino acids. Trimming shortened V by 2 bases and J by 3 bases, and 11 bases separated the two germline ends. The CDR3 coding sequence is TGTGCCAGCAGCCAATTTAGGCAGCCCAATCAGCCCCAGCATTTT. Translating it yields CASSQFRQPNQPQHF.

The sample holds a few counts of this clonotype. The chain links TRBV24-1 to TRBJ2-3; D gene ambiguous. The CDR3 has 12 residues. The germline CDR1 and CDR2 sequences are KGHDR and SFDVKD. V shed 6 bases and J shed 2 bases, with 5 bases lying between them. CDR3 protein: CATSSHTDTQYF. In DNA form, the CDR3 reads TGTGCCACCAGTTCACACACAGATACGCAGTATTTT.

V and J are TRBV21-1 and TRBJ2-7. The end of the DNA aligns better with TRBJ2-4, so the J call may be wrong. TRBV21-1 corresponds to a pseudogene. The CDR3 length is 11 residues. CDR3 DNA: TGTGCCAACAGCGTCCGAAACATTCAGTACTTC. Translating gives CANSVRNIQYF.

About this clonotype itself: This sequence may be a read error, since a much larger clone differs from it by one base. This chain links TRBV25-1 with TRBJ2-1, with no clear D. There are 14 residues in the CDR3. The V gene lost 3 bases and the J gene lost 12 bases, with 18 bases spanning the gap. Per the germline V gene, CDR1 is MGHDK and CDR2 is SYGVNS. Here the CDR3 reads CASSDQPSGGGQFF. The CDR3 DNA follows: TGTGCCAGCAGTGATCAACCTTCCGGTGGTGGGCAGTTCTTC. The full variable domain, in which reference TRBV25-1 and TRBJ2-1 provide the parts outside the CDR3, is EADIYQTPRYLVIGTGKKITLECSQTMGHDKMYWYQQDPGMELHLIHYSYGVNSTEKGDLSSESTVSRIRTEHFPLTLESARPSHTSQYLCASSDQPSGGGQFFGPGTRLTVL.

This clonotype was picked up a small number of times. CDR3 nucleotide sequence: TGTGCCAGCAGCCAAGTCTTTTCGAGTCAGACTCCTTACAATGAGCAGTTCTTC. Its translation is CASSQVFSSQTPYNEQFF. This sequence joins TRBV14 and TRBJ2-1; D is uncertain. The CDR3 sequence is 18 residues long. Per the germline V gene, CDR1 is SGHDN and CDR2 is FVKESK. Trimming pared 1 base from V and 4 bases from J, leaving 20 bases between.

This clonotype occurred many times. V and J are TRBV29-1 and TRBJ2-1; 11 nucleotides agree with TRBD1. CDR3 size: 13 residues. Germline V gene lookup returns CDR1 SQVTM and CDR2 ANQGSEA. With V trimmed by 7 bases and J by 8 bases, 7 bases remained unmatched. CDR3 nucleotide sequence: TGCAGCGCTGCAGGGACAGGGGGGGATGAGCAGTTCTTC. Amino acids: CSAAGTGGDEQFF.

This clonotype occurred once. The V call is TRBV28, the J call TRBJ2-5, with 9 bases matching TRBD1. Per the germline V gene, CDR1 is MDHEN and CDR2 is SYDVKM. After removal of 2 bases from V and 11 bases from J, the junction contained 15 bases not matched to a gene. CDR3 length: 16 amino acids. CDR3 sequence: CASSLQGTGFYNEQYF. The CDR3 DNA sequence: TGTGCCAGCAGTTTACAAGGGACAGGGTTCTACAATGAGCAGTACTTC.

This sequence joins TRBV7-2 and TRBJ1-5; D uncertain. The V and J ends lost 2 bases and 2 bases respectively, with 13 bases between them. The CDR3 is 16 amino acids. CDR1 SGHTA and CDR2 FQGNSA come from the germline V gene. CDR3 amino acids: CASSLPRGNGNQPQHF. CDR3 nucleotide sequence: TGTGCCAGCAGCTTACCTCGGGGTAATGGCAATCAGCCCCAGCATTTT.

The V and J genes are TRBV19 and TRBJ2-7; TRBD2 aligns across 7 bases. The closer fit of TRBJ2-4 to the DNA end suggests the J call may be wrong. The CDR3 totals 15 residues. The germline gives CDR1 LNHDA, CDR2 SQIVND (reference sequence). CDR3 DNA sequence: TGTGCCAGTAGTAACCCGGGAGGAACCAAAAACATTCAGTACTTC. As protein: CASSNPGGTKNIQYF.

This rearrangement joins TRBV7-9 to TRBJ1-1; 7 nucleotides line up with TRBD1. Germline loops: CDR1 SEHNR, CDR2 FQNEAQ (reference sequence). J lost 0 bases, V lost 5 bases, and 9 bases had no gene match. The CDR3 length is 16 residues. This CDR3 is CASSADREVVNTEAFF. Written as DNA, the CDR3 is TGTGCCAGCAGCGCCGACAGGGAGGTGGTGAACACTGAAGCTTTCTTT.

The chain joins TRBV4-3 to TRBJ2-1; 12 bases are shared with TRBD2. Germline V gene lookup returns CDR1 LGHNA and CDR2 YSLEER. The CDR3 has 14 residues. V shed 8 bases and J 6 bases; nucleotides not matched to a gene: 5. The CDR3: CASASGRAGNEQFF. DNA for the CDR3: TGCGCCAGCGCTAGCGGGAGGGCCGGCAATGAGCAGTTCTTC.

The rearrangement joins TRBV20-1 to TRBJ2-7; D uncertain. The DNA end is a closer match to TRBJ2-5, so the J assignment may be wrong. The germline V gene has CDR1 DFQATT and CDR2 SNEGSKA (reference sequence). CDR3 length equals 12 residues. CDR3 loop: CSAGRPEETQYF. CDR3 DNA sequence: TGCAGTGCTGGTCGACCGGAAGAGACCCAGTACTTC.

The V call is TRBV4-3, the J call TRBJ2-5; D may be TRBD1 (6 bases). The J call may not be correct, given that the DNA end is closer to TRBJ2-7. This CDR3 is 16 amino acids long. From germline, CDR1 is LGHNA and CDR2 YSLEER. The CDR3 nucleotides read TGCGCCAGCAGCCCCGACTTTCCGGGACATATCTACGAGCAGTACTTC. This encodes CASSPDFPGHIYEQYF.

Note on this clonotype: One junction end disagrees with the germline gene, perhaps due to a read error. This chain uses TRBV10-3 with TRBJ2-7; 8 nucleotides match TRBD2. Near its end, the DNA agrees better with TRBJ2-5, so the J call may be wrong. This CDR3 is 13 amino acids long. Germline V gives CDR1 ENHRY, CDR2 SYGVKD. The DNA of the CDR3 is TGTGCCACCAGTAGCGAGCGGGAGGAGACCCAGTACTTC. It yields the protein CATSSEREETQYF.

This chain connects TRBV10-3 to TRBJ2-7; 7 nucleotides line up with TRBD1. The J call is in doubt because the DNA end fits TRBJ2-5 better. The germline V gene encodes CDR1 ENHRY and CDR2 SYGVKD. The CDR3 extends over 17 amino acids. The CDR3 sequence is CAISESTRTGGRETQYF. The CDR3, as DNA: TGTGCCATCAGTGAGTCGACTCGGACAGGAGGCCGAGAGACCCAGTACTTC.

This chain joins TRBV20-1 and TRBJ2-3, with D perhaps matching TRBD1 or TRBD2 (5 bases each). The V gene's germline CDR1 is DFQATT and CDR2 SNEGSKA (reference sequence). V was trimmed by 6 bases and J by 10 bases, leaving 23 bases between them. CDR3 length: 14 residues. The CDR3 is CSATEEATLGAQYF. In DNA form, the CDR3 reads TGCAGTGCAACCGAGGAGGCCACCCTAGGGGCGCAGTATTTT.

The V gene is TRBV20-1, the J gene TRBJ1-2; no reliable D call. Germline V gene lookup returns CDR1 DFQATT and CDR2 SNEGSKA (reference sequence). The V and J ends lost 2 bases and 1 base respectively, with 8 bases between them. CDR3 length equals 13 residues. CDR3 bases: TGCAGTGCTAGAAGCCAGAGTAACTATGGCTACACCTTC. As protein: CSARSQSNYGYTF.

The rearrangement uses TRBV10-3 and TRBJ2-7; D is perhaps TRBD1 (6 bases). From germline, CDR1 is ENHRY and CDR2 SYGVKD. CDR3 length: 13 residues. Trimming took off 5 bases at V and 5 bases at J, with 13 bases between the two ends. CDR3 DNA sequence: TGTGCCATCAGTTGTCAGGGGCTCGACGAGCAGTACTTC. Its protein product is CAISCQGLDEQYF.

The CDR3 nucleotides are TGTGCCAGCAGTTTAATGGGACTAGCTTACGAGCAGTACTTC. Its protein is CASSLMGLAYEQYF. The J gene is TRBJ2-4, the V gene TRBV12-3 or TRBV12-4; TRBD2 matches at 9 bases. The J call is uncertain, as TRBJ2-7 better fits the DNA end. The CDR3 covers 14 residues.

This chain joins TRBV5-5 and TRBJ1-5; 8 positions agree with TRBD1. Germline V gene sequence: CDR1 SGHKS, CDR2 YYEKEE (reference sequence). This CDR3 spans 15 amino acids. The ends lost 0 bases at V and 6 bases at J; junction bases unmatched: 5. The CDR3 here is CASSLGTGRVQPQHF. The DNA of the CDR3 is TGTGCCAGCAGCTTGGGGACAGGGAGGGTTCAGCCCCAGCATTTT. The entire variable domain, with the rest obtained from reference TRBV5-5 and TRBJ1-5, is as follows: DAGVTQSPTHLIKTRGQQVTLRCSPISGHKSVSWYQQVLGQGPQFIFQYYEKEERGRGNFPDRFSARQFPNYSSELNVNALLLGDSALYLCASSLGTGRVQPQHFGDGTRLSIL.

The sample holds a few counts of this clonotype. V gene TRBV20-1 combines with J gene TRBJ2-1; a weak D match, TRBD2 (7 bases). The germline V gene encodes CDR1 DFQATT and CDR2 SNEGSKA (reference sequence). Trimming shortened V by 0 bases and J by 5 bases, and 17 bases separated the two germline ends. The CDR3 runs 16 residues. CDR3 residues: CSARDMRGGKNNEQFF. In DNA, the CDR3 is TGCAGTGCTAGAGATATGAGGGGGGGAAAAAACAATGAGCAGTTCTTC.

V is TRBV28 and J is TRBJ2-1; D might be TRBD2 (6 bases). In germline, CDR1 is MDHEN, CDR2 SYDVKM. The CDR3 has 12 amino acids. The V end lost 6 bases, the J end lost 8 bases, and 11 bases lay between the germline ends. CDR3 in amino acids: CASSQGGHEQFF. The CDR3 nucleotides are TGTGCCAGCAGCCAGGGAGGTCATGAGCAGTTCTTC.